This T cell receptor (beta chain) was identified during a study of blood T cells in healthy people across ages. Overall study context: Template switching caught about one barcoded beta molecule for each two T cells.

This clonotype was observed a few times. Primers used in a second PCR of about 7 to 12 cycles were a sample-barcoded 5' primer and a J-beta primer mix. Via MiXCR, TCRdb re-called the 5' RACE reads, giving one row per CDR3 protein. The table lists 1,800,000 or so distinct CDR3 sequences, roughly 43% of them singletons, with about 23% in the top ten. Looked up from germline, CDR1 is MNHNY and CDR2 is SVGAGI (reference sequence). Trimming pared 6 bases from V and 2 bases from J, leaving 14 bases between. The CDR3 runs 14 residues. The TCR comes from a human donor in good health. The chain couples TRBV6-6 to TRBJ2-7; D not resolved. Sequencing was performed on blood. The CDR3 DNA is TGTGCCAGCAGCCCTGAGGCAGTCGCCTACGAGCAGTACTTC. This codes for CASSPEAVAYEQYF.